This T cell receptor beta chain was recorded in a study of blood T cell repertoires in COVID-19 (dated by TCRdb to about 2020). In the study overall: The collaborator samples originated in the United States, Italy and Spain and spanned the acute and convalescent phases of COVID-19. The prospective study material was composed of cDNA or gDNA derived from T cells, B-cell-depleted T cells, or PBMCs. Subjects who had been exposed to COVID-19, were actively infected with it, or had recovered from it provided the deeply sampled blood TCRbeta repertoires that made up the dataset. The repertoires were made available in a free public database intended to serve as a resource for research on the immune response to SARS-CoV-2. The samples were drawn from two sources: the first 160 participants of the ongoing ImmuneRACE study, and 950 to 1,500 subjects contributed by 6 global collaborators. A de-identified subject ID, COVID-19 status, age in years and sex were almost always included in the sample metadata. Where available, HLA class I and class II types were taken from metadata supplied by the sample provider and were not determined by assay-based typing. General findings and caveats noted by the study authors: How much clinical and demographic metadata was included differed by source and by participant, and the metadata was provided uncurated.

Details on this clone: It lacks a known antigen. No base-level quality is on record; no much larger clone is a single base apart.

TCRbeta CDR3 regions were amplified from genomic DNA using the immunoSEQ Assay, a bias-controlled multiplex PCR. For the original study's pipeline: Nucleated cell counts per sample were estimated from amplification of reference gene primers within the assay. To quantify the absolute abundance of each unique TCRbeta CDR3 rearrangement, sequence reads were collapsed and filtered. For each sample, productive Simpson clonality was calculated by taking the square root of Simpson's diversity index across productive rearrangements. Imported from immuneACCESS, the table was reduced by TCRdb to in-frame sequences with V and J called. These copies leave out some clones; in studies compared against another copy, an unresolved V gene accounts for under half, and the cause of the remainder is not known. Clone size and the V and J calls come from that table; the DNA yielded D and trimming. The sample yields under 250,000 clones; about four fifths were counted once. Of the sample, 8.5% to 10% is held by the ten largest clones.

Each collaborating institution followed its own protocols to collect whole blood in K2EDTA tubes. For TCRbeta analysis, collaborators shipped samples in one of three forms: frozen whole blood, isolated PBMCs, or DNA extracted from either of those sample types. Including cysteine and phenylalanine, the CDR3 has 15 amino acids. Of all the DNA, just the CDR3 is kept, 45 bases in frame from base 1. CDR1 SNHLY and CDR2 FYNNEI are derived from the germline V gene. Trimming removed 0 bases from V and 0 bases from J, leaving 9 bases between the germline ends. The sequence joins TRBV2 to TRBJ2-7, with no reliable assignment of the D segment. This sequence originates from a man aged 35 to 55 with active or convalescent COVID-19. Sequences were obtained from peripheral blood. The DNA sequence is given as TGTGCCAGCAGTGAAGCAGCACAGAACTCCTACGAGCAGTACTTC. It encodes CASSEAAQNSYEQYF.